These 13 T cell receptor beta chains originate from one sample sequenced in a study of blood T cells in healthy people across ages. The use of a sample-barcoded 5' primer and a J-beta primer mix characterized a second PCR of about 6 to 11 cycles. TCRdb re-derived calls from the 5' RACE reads in MiXCR, one entry per CDR3 protein. The data hold 1.5 million to 2 million distinct CDR3 sequences, with under 30% observed a single time. The specimen sequenced was blood. Receptor source: a woman aged 25 to 39 in good health.

V usage is TRBV3-1 and J usage is TRBJ1-2; a weak D match, TRBD1 (6 bases). There are 16 residues in the CDR3. The V end lost 2 bases, the J end lost 4 bases, and 17 bases lay between the germline ends. Looked up from germline, CDR1 is LGHDT and CDR2 is YNNKEL (reference sequence). CDR3 loop: CASSQYGGARGYGYTF. CDR3 DNA sequence: TGTGCCAGCAGCCAATACGGGGGGGCGCGAGGCTATGGCTACACCTTC.

For the CDR3, the DNA is TGTGCTAGTGGTTTGGTACTATCCCCCCGGGGACAGGGCTATTCACCCCTCCACTTT. Amino acid sequence: CASGLVLSPRGQGYSPLHF. The chain employs TRBV12-5 and TRBJ1-6, with TRBD1 matching over 9 bases. Germline values: CDR1 LGHNT, CDR2 FRNRAP. V dropped 0 bases and J dropped 8; count of bases not matched to a gene: 14. The CDR3 spans 19 residues. Together with reference TRBV12-5 and TRBJ1-6, the CDR3 gives the full variable domain: DARVTQTPRHKVTEMGQEVTMRCQPILGHNTVFWYRQTMMQGLELLAYFRNRAPLDDSGMPKDRFSAEMPDATLATLKIQPSEPRDSAVYFCASGLVLSPRGQGYSPLHFGNGTRLTVT.

This clonotype was counted between two and nine times. A read error is possible here, since a much larger clone lies one base away. V is TRBV5-1 and J is TRBJ2-4; D is possibly TRBD2 (5 bases). The J call may be in error: the DNA end matches TRBJ2-7 better. The CDR3 sequence is 13 residues long. Germline V gene sequence: CDR1 SGHRS, CDR2 YFSETQ. In DNA form, the CDR3 reads TGCGCCAGCAGCTTTGACTACTCCTACGAGCAGTACTTC. The encoded protein is CASSFDYSYEQYF.

The CDR3 region has the DNA TGTGCCAGCAGGAGCAGGGTGTACAATGAGCAGTTCTTC. This translates into CASRSRVYNEQFF. V and J are TRBV28 and TRBJ2-1; maybe TRBD1 (5 bases). Per germline, CDR1 MDHEN and CDR2 SYDVKM. V dropped 6 bases and J dropped 4 bases, with 10 bases sitting between them. The CDR3 consists of 13 residues. Supplemented by reference TRBV28 and TRBJ2-1, the full variable domain reads DVKVTQSSRYLVKRTGEKVFLECVQDMDHENMFWYRQDPGLGLRLIYFSYDVKMKEKGDIPEGYSVSREKKERFSLILESASTNQTSMYLCASRSRVYNEQFFGPGTRLTVL.

DNA for the CDR3: TGTGCCACCAGTGATCCCGGGACGGATGGCTACACCTTC. Encoded protein: CATSDPGTDGYTF. V usage is TRBV24-1 and J usage is TRBJ1-2; a possible D gene is TRBD1 (5 bases). V lost 3 bases, J lost 6 bases, and 10 bases lay in between. The CDR3 has 13 residues. The germline gives CDR1 KGHDR, CDR2 SFDVKD.

J is TRBJ2-1 and V is TRBV4-1; D ambiguous. This CDR3 is built from 13 residues. Trimming removed 0 bases from V and 10 bases from J, with 10 bases in between. The germline CDR1 and CDR2 sequences are MGHRA and YSYEKL. In nucleotides, the CDR3 is TGCGCCAGCAGCCAAGACAAAACCTACGAGCAGTTCTTC. Protein sequence: CASSQDKTYEQFF.

The V gene is TRBV7-9, the J gene TRBJ2-7; 9 nucleotides match TRBD1. Trimming took 3 bases from V and 0 from J; bases not matched to a gene: 6. Looked up from germline, CDR1 is SEHNR and CDR2 is FQNEAQ (reference sequence). The CDR3 loop spans 16 amino acids. The CDR3 protein is CASSFTGGAGSYEQYF. CDR3 in DNA: TGTGCCAGCAGCTTCACAGGGGGCGCTGGCTCCTACGAGCAGTACTTC.

This clonotype was observed a handful of times. The V gene is TRBV6-1, the J gene TRBJ1-2; no definite D call. The CDR3 covers 14 residues. Trimming shortened V by 3 bases and J by 4 bases, and 12 bases separated the two germline ends. The germline V gene has CDR1 MNHNS and CDR2 SASEGT. CDR3 amino acids: CASSDDVGFYGYTF. CDR3 nucleotide sequence: TGTGCCAGCAGTGATGACGTGGGATTCTATGGCTACACCTTC.

The chain links TRBV29-1 to TRBJ2-5; the match to TRBD1 covers 7 bases. Germline V gives CDR1 SQVTM, CDR2 ANQGSEA. The CDR3 is 15 amino acids. J was trimmed by 5 bases and V by 1 base; bases with no gene match: 10. CDR3 nucleotide sequence: TGCAGCGTTGAAGGTATACAGGGGATTCCTGAGACCCAGTACTTC. This sequence encodes CSVEGIQGIPETQYF.

This clonotype was detected only once. This rearrangement joins TRBV21-1 to TRBJ2-3; TRBD2, the table's D call, was not compared with the DNA. TRBV21-1 is an annotated pseudogene. The CDR3 sequence is 17 residues long. CDR3 nucleotides: TGTGCCAGCAGCAAAGGGGGTGTGGAGGACCCCACAGATACGCAGTATTTT. Its translation is CASSKGGVEDPTDTQYF.

This clonotype has a handful of counts. The chain links TRBV7-9 to TRBJ2-1; 13 bases align to TRBD2. CDR3 length equals 14 residues. V lost 5 bases and J lost 10; bases outside the gene matches: 5. In germline, CDR1 is SEHNR, CDR2 FQNEAQ (reference sequence). CDR3 amino acids: CASSVILAGGEQFF. In DNA, the CDR3 is TGTGCCAGCAGCGTAATACTAGCGGGGGGGGAGCAGTTCTTC.

This clonotype has just a few counts. V and J are TRBV20-1 and TRBJ1-2; D is unclear. This CDR3 region has 14 residues. Trimming removed 0 bases at V and 3 bases at J, with 11 bases between. CDR1 DFQATT and CDR2 SNEGSKA come from the germline V gene (reference sequence). The CDR3 sequence: CSARDPGPYYGYTF. CDR3 nucleotides: TGCAGTGCTAGAGATCCCGGGCCCTACTATGGCTACACCTTC.

The rearrangement joins TRBV5-1 to TRBJ2-3; maybe TRBD2 (6 bases). The CDR3 length is 15 residues. Trimming left V 4 bases short and J 4 bases short, with 16 bases between. Looked up from germline, CDR1 is SGHRS and CDR2 is YFSETQ. This CDR3 reads CASSQEGGFPDTQYF. In DNA form, the CDR3 reads TGCGCCAGCAGCCAGGAGGGCGGCTTTCCAGATACGCAGTATTTT.